This TCR beta chain appears in the sequencing data of a study of vaccination and CD4 T cells after COVID-19. Points on this clonotype: Its target is unknown.

Cultured CD4+ T cells had their DNA profiled by the Oncomine TCR Beta short-read assay. TCRdb analysed the PCR reads with MiXCR anew, one entry per CDR3 protein. The sample lists 5,000 to 7,500 distinct CDR3 sequences, 47% occurring once. As for treatment: approximately 10-day PBMC culture with coronavirus spike peptide pools or control peptides (ViraFEST assay). Prior to the COVID-19 pandemic (2011-2018), the unexposed donor's CD4+ T cells were collected. First, ViraFEST expanded antigen-specific T cells with peptide pools, and next it sequenced the TCRs. Germline V CDR1 and CDR2: SEHNR, FQNEAQ (reference sequence). Trimming cost V 5 bases and J 1 base; bases outside gene matches: 10. The CDR3 contains 16 residues.

The sample taken for sequencing was CD4+ T cells from blood, cultured in vitro. This TCR came from a human donor in good health. This chain joins TRBV7-9 and TRBJ1-1; TRBD1 matches 7 bases. The CDR3 bases are TGTGCCAGCAGCGCCTACAGGGGTCTAGGGAACACTGAAGCTTTCTTT. Amino acids: CASSAYRGLGNTEAFF.